The rows below give T cell receptor beta chains drawn from one sample of a study of T cells in localized non-small cell lung cancer. Profiled with immunoSEQ multiplex PCR; TCRdb holds only in-frame clones, not every one. The table shows under 10,000 clones, with 90% occurring only once. Sequenced here: peripheral blood, sampled before any cancer treatment. These receptors all come from a male donor older than 55 with stage III squamous cell lung carcinoma. Both conserved end residues are part of each CDR3. Each record gives: clone size, J gene, V gene, D gene, CDR3 protein, CDR3 DNA. D genes are given only for firm matches. The size of a clone is reported for some rows only, either as once, few or many, or as a class for expanded clones.

clone size: -; J gene: TRBJ1-1; V gene: TRBV7-2; D gene: -; CDR3 protein: CASSLATGARTEAFF; CDR3 DNA: TGTGCCAGCAGCTTAGCGACCGGGGCGCGCACTGAAGCTTTCTTT
clone size: -; J gene: TRBJ1-4; V gene: TRBV5-1; D gene: -; CDR3 protein: CASTDGTNEKLFF; CDR3 DNA: TGTGCCAGCACCGATGGCACTAATGAAAAACTGTTTTTT
clone size: -; J gene: TRBJ1-1; V gene: TRBV14; D gene: -; CDR3 protein: CASSQVLIRTTEAFF; CDR3 DNA: TGTGCCAGCAGCCAAGTTTTGATCCGGACCACTGAAGCTTTCTTT
clone size: -; J gene: TRBJ2-3; V gene: TRBV15; D gene: -; CDR3 protein: CATSRVAGPADTQYF; CDR3 DNA: TGTGCCACCAGCAGAGTGGCAGGGCCCGCAGATACGCAGTATTTT
clone size: once; J gene: TRBJ2-3; V gene: TRBV6-6; D gene: TRBD2; CDR3 protein: CASSLAGDGSDTQYF; CDR3 DNA: TGTGCCAGCAGTTTGGCGGGGGACGGATCAGATACGCAGTATTTT
clone size: -; J gene: TRBJ1-6; V gene: TRBV4-3; D gene: -; CDR3 protein: CASSQALDSNSPLHF; CDR3 DNA: TGCGCCAGCAGCCAAGCGCTGGACAGCAATTCACCCCTCCACTTT
clone size: -; J gene: TRBJ2-1; V gene: TRBV15; D gene: TRBD2; CDR3 protein: CATSSPLSGGPYNEQFF; CDR3 DNA: TGTGCCACCAGCAGTCCTCTGAGCGGGGGGCCTTACAATGAGCAGTTCTTC
clone size: -; J gene: TRBJ1-1; V gene: TRBV19; D gene: -; CDR3 protein: CASSIRGREAFF; CDR3 DNA: TGTGCCAGTAGTATTCGGGGGCGGGAAGCTTTCTTT
clone size: -; J gene: TRBJ1-3; V gene: TRBV6-1; D gene: TRBD1; CDR3 protein: CASRMDRGSGNTIYF; CDR3 DNA: TGTGCCAGCAGGATGGACAGGGGATCTGGAAACACCATATATTTT
clone size: -; J gene: TRBJ2-7; V gene: TRBV6-5; D gene: -; CDR3 protein: CASSSSDYEQYF; CDR3 DNA: TGTGCCAGCAGCTCGTCAGACTACGAGCAGTACTTC
clone size: -; J gene: TRBJ1-6; V gene: TRBV28; D gene: -; CDR3 protein: CASRGDRTPYNSPLHF; CDR3 DNA: TGTGCCAGCAGGGGAGACAGAACCCCCTATAATTCACCCCTCCACTTT
clone size: -; J gene: TRBJ2-5; V gene: TRBV6-6; D gene: TRBD1; CDR3 protein: CASSYLGTGETQYF; CDR3 DNA: TGTGCCAGCAGTTACTTAGGGACAGGGGAGACCCAGTACTTC
clone size: -; J gene: TRBJ1-5; V gene: TRBV2; D gene: -; CDR3 protein: CASSGSTAGPQHF; CDR3 DNA: TGTGCCAGCAGTGGTAGCACCGCGGGGCCCCAGCATTTT
clone size: -; J gene: TRBJ2-1; V gene: TRBV13; D gene: -; CDR3 protein: CASSLDAQGAYNEQFF; CDR3 DNA: TGTGCCAGCAGCTTAGATGCTCAGGGTGCCTACAATGAGCAGTTCTTC
clone size: -; J gene: TRBJ2-3; V gene: TRBV6-5; D gene: TRBD2; CDR3 protein: CASSGLGGTDTQYF; CDR3 DNA: TGTGCCAGCAGTGGACTAGGGGGCACAGATACGCAGTATTTT
clone size: -; J gene: TRBJ2-7; V gene: TRBV5-4; D gene: -; CDR3 protein: CASTLQGSRKDEQYF; CDR3 DNA: TGTGCCAGCACCCTTCAGGGAAGTAGGAAGGACGAGCAGTACTTC
clone size: -; J gene: TRBJ1-1; V gene: TRBV7-8; D gene: -; CDR3 protein: CASSFSQAETEAFF; CDR3 DNA: TGTGCCAGCAGCTTCTCGCAGGCGGAAACTGAAGCTTTCTTT
clone size: -; J gene: TRBJ1-1; V gene: TRBV9; D gene: -; CDR3 protein: CASSVGKGGNTEAFF; CDR3 DNA: TGTGCCAGCAGCGTAGGGAAGGGCGGGAACACTGAAGCTTTCTTT
clone size: -; J gene: TRBJ1-1; V gene: TRBV28; D gene: TRBD1; CDR3 protein: CASRSGTGGTEAFF; CDR3 DNA: TGTGCCAGCAGGTCCGGGACAGGGGGCACTGAAGCTTTCTTT
clone size: -; J gene: TRBJ1-5; V gene: TRBV6-5; D gene: TRBD1; CDR3 protein: CASRRQGAGQPQHF; CDR3 DNA: TGTGCCAGCAGAAGACAGGGGGCAGGACAGCCCCAGCATTTT
clone size: -; J gene: TRBJ2-5; V gene: TRBV11-2; D gene: -; CDR3 protein: CASSLSGHETQYF; CDR3 DNA: TGTGCCAGCAGCTTAAGCGGTCATGAGACCCAGTACTTC
clone size: -; J gene: TRBJ1-4; V gene: TRBV23-1; D gene: -; CDR3 protein: CASLNFSFEKLFF; CDR3 DNA: TGCGCCAGCCTCAACTTCTCTTTCGAAAAACTGTTTTTT
clone size: -; J gene: TRBJ1-6; V gene: TRBV6-5; D gene: -; CDR3 protein: CASSYSGQGPLHF; CDR3 DNA: TGTGCCAGCAGTTACTCCGGGCAGGGGCCCCTCCACTTT
clone size: -; J gene: TRBJ2-5; V gene: TRBV29-1; D gene: TRBD2; CDR3 protein: CSVLAGQETQYF; CDR3 DNA: TGCAGCGTCCTAGCGGGGCAAGAGACCCAGTACTTC
clone size: -; J gene: TRBJ1-3; V gene: TRBV6-1; D gene: -; CDR3 protein: CASSDSGGAGNTIYF; CDR3 DNA: TGTGCCAGCAGTGATAGCGGGGGGGCGGGAAACACCATATATTTT
clone size: -; J gene: TRBJ2-7; V gene: TRBV4-2; D gene: -; CDR3 protein: CASSQEAQGFSYEQYF; CDR3 DNA: TGTGCCAGCAGCCAAGAGGCACAGGGATTCTCCTACGAGCAGTACTTC
clone size: once; J gene: TRBJ2-5; V gene: TRBV10-3; D gene: -; CDR3 protein: CAISDQGRKTQYF; CDR3 DNA: TGTGCCATCAGTGATCAGGGGAGGAAGACCCAGTACTTC
clone size: -; J gene: TRBJ2-7; V gene: TRBV20-1; D gene: -; CDR3 protein: CSAELASEQYF; CDR3 DNA: TGCAGTGCTGAACTAGCTTCCGAGCAGTACTTC